These T cell receptor beta chains were read from a single sample in a study of CD8 T cells in Susac syndrome. Each CDR3 protein gets one entry after TCRdb re-called the immunoSEQ multiplex PCR reads with MiXCR. The data hold about 280,000 distinct CDR3 sequences, with around 83% observed a single time. Sequenced sample: CD8+ T cells from PBMCs. Receptors were obtained from a human donor with multiple sclerosis. The CDR3 runs from the conserved cysteine through the conserved F or W. A D gene is named only where the DNA matches it firmly. A row's size may be missing; if present it is once, few, many or a size class.

j_gene,v_gene,d_gene,abundance,CDR3nt,CDR3aa
TRBJ2-1,TRBV6-1,TRBD2,.,TGTGCCAGCAGTCGTAGCGGGCCTGAGCAGTTCTTC,CASSRSGPEQFF
TRBJ1-1,TRBV19,TRBD1,.,TGTGCCAGTAGTCAGACCGGGACAGCGAACACTGAAGCTTTCTTT,CASSQTGTANTEAFF
TRBJ2-5,TRBV25-1,.,.,TGTGCCAGCAGTGAACCTAACGCAGGGGTTAAGACCCAGTACTTC,CASSEPNAGVKTQYF
TRBJ2-1,TRBV5-1,TRBD1,.,TGCGCCAGCAGCCCCGGACAGGGCGAAGGGACGGGCAATGAGCAGTTCTTC,CASSPGQGEGTGNEQFF
TRBJ2-1,TRBV24-1,TRBD1,.,TGTGCCACCAGTGACCATACCGGGACAGGGACCGGTGAGCAGTTCTTC,CATSDHTGTGTGEQFF
TRBJ1-4,TRBV14,TRBD1,.,TGTGCCAGCAGCTTACGGACAGGGGCAACTAATGAAAAACTGTTTTTT,CASSLRTGATNEKLFF
TRBJ1-1,TRBV27,TRBD1,.,TGTGCCGTAAACGGGACAGGGGGTGGGTACACTGAAGCTTTCTTT,CAVNGTGGGYTEAFF
TRBJ2-1,TRBV11-2,TRBD2,.,TGTGCCAGCAGCTTAGAATCCAGCGGGAGGGGTAATGAGCAGTTCTTC,CASSLESSGRGNEQFF
TRBJ1-1,TRBV20-1,.,.,TGCAGTGCTGACCCCCGACTCACGAAGACTGAAGCTTTCTTT,CSADPRLTKTEAFF
TRBJ1-1,TRBV5-1,TRBD1,once,TGCGCCAGCAGCTTTAGGGGGCGCGACACTGAAGCTTTCTTT,CASSFRGRDTEAFF
TRBJ1-1,TRBV28,TRBD1,.,TGTGCCAGCAGATCTAGGGACAGGGACACTGAAGCTTTCTTT,CASRSRDRDTEAFF
TRBJ2-2,TRBV3-1,.,.,TGTGCCAGCAGCCAAGATCGAATAGAGGCAGAGAACACCGGGGAGCTGTTTTTT,CASSQDRIEAENTGELFF
TRBJ2-3,TRBV4-2,.,.,TGTGCCAGCAGCCAAGATGGGGCTAGCTTTAGCACAGATACGCAGTATTTT,CASSQDGASFSTDTQYF
TRBJ2-7,TRBV27,.,.,TGTGCCAGCACCGAGGGCCCTTTAGAGACTTACGAGCAGTACTTC,CASTEGPLETYEQYF
TRBJ1-1,TRBV5-1,.,.,TGCGCCAGCACCTTCGGGGACTCCACGAACACTGAAGCTTTCTTT,CASTFGDSTNTEAFF
TRBJ2-1,TRBV7-2,.,.,TGTGCCAGCAGCTTAACAGAATCCACGGGGAATGAGCAGTTCTTC,CASSLTESTGNEQFF
TRBJ1-3,TRBV6-5,.,few,TGTGCCAGCAGTTACACGGGGTCAACCGGAAACACCATATATTTT,CASSYTGSTGNTIYF
TRBJ1-1,TRBV5-4,TRBD1,.,TGTGCCAGCAGCCTTCTAGGGACAGGGGAATCTGCTTTCTTT,CASSLLGTGESAFF
TRBJ2-7,TRBV30,.,.,TGTGCCTGGAGTGTGACCGACTACGAGCAGTACTTC,CAWSVTDYEQYF
TRBJ1-2,TRBV15,.,.,TGTGCCACCAAAACGGGGGTTAACTATGGCTACACCTTC,CATKTGVNYGYTF
TRBJ2-1,TRBV19,.,.,TGTGCCAGTAGTATGTCTGGGTACTCCTACAATGAGCAGTTCTTC,CASSMSGYSYNEQFF
TRBJ2-7,TRBV5-4,.,.,TGTGCCAGCAGCTTCTGGGACGCCTATGAGCAGTACTTC,CASSFWDAYEQYF
TRBJ2-7,TRBV2,.,.,TGTGCCAGCGCGTTAGCGTTGGCGGGGCCCTCCGAGCAGTACTTC,CASALALAGPSEQYF
TRBJ2-3,TRBV10-3,.,.,TGTGCCATCAGTGAGTTGTGGCCCCCTAGCACAGATACGCAGTATTTT,CAISELWPPSTDTQYF
TRBJ1-4,TRBV7-9,TRBD1,.,TGTGCCAGCAGCTCCAGGGGGCGAGGTTTTGCTAATGAAAAACTGTTTTTT,CASSSRGRGFANEKLFF
TRBJ2-7,TRBV3-1,.,once,TGTGCCAGCAGCCAAGAAGTATGGGGGGCCCTCTACGAGCAGTACTTC,CASSQEVWGALYEQYF
TRBJ2-5,TRBV2,TRBD2,.,TGTGCCAGCAGTGAGCCGGGAGGTCACGAGGAGACCCAGTACTTC,CASSEPGGHEETQYF
TRBJ2-7,TRBV29-1,TRBD1,.,TGCAGCGTGGGGGGACAGGGGGCGTCCTACGAGCAGTACTTC,CSVGGQGASYEQYF
TRBJ2-7,TRBV4-1,TRBD2,once,TGCGCCAGCAGCCAAGAAGATTTCGTAGCGGGACTTTACGAGCAGTACTTC,CASSQEDFVAGLYEQYF
TRBJ2-7,TRBV5-1,.,few,TGCGCCAGCAGTTCCGGACGGGGCTCCTACGAGCAGTACTTC,CASSSGRGSYEQYF
TRBJ2-2,TRBV20-1,TRBD1,.,TGCAGTGCTAGGCGGGTCCAGGGGGCTGGGGCCGGGGAGCTGTTTTTT,CSARRVQGAGAGELFF
TRBJ1-1,TRBV5-1,.,once,TGCGCCAGCAGACACGAGACAGGTTTGAACACTGAAGCTTTCTTT,CASRHETGLNTEAFF
TRBJ2-1,TRBV5-1,TRBD1,.,TGCGCCAGCAGCCTCCGGACAGGGGATAACAATGAGCAGTTCTTC,CASSLRTGDNNEQFF
TRBJ2-2,TRBV6-5,.,.,TGTGCCAGCAGTTTAACCTTGGAGGGGGAGCTGTTTTTT,CASSLTLEGELFF
TRBJ1-1,TRBV14,.,.,TGTGCCAGCAGCCAAGAGGGGCATGTCACTGAAGCTTTCTTT,CASSQEGHVTEAFF
TRBJ2-1,TRBV27,.,once,TGTGCCAGCAGACTTGGGGGGATTGGCTACAATGAGCAGTTCTTC,CASRLGGIGYNEQFF
TRBJ1-5,TRBV27,.,.,TGTGCCAGCAGTTTATCTTCGGGAGAGGGGCATCAGCCCCAGCATTTT,CASSLSSGEGHQPQHF
TRBJ1-1,TRBV24-1,TRBD1,.,TGTGCCACCAGCGGGGGAAGGGACAGGGAGAACACTGAAGCTTTCTTT,CATSGGRDRENTEAFF
TRBJ2-2,TRBV6-1,.,.,TGTGCCAGCACCCTGAACACCCTTCCCGGGGAGCTGTTTTTT,CASTLNTLPGELFF
TRBJ2-6,TRBV5-1,TRBD2,.,TGCGCCAGCAGCTTGGCCGGGGGGGCACCCGTCTCTGGGGCCAACGTCCTGACTTTC,CASSLAGGAPVSGANVLTF
TRBJ2-2,TRBV2,TRBD1,.,TGTGCCAGCAGAGCCACCGGGACAGGTTTCTACGGGGGGGAGCTGTTTTTT,CASRATGTGFYGGELFF
TRBJ2-3,TRBV9,TRBD2,.,TGTGCCAGCAGCGTAGCCTCCGGGACTAGCGGGAGCTCACCAGATACGCAGTATTTT,CASSVASGTSGSSPDTQYF
TRBJ1-6,TRBV6-1,.,.,TGTGCCAGCAGTGAAAGATCTACGGTAAATAATTCACCCCTCCATTTT,CASSERSTVNNSPLHF
TRBJ2-7,TRBV5-6,.,.,TGTGCCAGCAGCTCCAACTCTGACGGGCCTCTCTCCTACGAGCAGTACTTC,CASSSNSDGPLSYEQYF
TRBJ2-2,TRBV7-3,.,few,TGTGCCAGCAGCTTGAGGGGGGAGCTGTTTTTT,CASSLRGELFF
TRBJ2-2,TRBV28,.,.,TGTGCCAGCAGCCCGGCTGGAGGAACCGGGGAGCTGTTTTTT,CASSPAGGTGELFF
TRBJ1-1,TRBV11-3,.,.,TGTGCCAGCAGCCCTAATGAGTTCACTGAAGCTTTCTTT,CASSPNEFTEAFF
TRBJ2-1,TRBV6-5,TRBD2,.,TGTGCCAGCACCTGGACTAGCGGGGTGAATGAGCAGTTCTTC,CASTWTSGVNEQFF
TRBJ2-3,TRBV6-5,.,.,TGTGCCAGCAGTTACGACGCCCGCACAGATACGCAGTATTTT,CASSYDARTDTQYF
TRBJ2-5,TRBV2,TRBD2,.,TGTGCCAGCAGTGAGGAGCGGGAGGGGCCAGTGGGGACCCAGTACTTC,CASSEEREGPVGTQYF
TRBJ2-3,TRBV10-2,.,.,TGCGCCAGCAGTGACCCCCACTCAGAGCCAGATACGCAGTATTTT,CASSDPHSEPDTQYF
TRBJ2-7,TRBV27,TRBD2,.,TGTGCCAGCAGTTTTTCCCCCGGGACTAGGTCAGACGAGCAGTACTTC,CASSFSPGTRSDEQYF
TRBJ2-1,TRBV3-1,TRBD2,.,TGTGCCAGCTCCCAAGCGGGATCCCGCTACAATGAGCAGTCCTTC,CASSQAGSRYNEQSF